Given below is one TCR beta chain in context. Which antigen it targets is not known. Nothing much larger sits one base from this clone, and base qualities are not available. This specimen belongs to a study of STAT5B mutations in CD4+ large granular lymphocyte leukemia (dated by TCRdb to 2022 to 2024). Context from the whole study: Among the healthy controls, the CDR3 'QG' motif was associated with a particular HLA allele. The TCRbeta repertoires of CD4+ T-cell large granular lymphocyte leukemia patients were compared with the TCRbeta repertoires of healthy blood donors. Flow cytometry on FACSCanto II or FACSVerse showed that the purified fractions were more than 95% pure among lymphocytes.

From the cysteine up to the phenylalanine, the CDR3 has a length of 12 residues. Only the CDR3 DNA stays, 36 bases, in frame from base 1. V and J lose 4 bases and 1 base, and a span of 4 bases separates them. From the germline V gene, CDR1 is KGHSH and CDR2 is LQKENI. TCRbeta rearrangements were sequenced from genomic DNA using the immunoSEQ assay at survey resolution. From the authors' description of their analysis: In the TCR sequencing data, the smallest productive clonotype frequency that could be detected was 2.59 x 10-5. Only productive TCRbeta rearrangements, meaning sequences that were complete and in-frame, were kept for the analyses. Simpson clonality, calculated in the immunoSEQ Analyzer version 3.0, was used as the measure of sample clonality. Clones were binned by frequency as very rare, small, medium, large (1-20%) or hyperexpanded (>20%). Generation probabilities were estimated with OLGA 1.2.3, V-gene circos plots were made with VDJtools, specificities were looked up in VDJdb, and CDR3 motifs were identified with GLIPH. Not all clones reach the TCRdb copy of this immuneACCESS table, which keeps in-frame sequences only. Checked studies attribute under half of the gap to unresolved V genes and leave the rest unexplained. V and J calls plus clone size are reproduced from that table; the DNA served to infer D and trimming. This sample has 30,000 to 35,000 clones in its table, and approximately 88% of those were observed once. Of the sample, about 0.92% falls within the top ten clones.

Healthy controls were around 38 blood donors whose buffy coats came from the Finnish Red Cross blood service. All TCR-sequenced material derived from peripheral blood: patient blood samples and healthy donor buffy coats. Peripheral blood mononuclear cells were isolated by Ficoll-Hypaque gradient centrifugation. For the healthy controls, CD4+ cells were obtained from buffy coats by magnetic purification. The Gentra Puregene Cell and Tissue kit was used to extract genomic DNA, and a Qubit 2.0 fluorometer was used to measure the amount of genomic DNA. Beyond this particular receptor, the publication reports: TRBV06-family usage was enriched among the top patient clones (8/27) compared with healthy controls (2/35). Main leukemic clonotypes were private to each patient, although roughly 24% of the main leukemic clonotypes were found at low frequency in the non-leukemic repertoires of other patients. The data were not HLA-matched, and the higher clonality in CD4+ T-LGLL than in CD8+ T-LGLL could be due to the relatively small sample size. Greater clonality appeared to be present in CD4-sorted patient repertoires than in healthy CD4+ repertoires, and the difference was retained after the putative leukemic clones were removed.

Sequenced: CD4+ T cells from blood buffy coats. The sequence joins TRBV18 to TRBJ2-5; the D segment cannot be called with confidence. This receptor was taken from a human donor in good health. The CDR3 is CASSRSQETQYF. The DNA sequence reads TGTGCCAGCTCACGTTCCCAAGAGACCCAGTACTTC.